This record covers a single T cell receptor beta chain. This sample was included in a study of stem cell transplantation in POMP-related autoinflammatory disease. Across the whole study: After transplant, neutrophils and platelets showed 100% graft donor chimerism through one year.

This CDR3 region has 15 residues. Germline V gives CDR1 SGHRS, CDR2 YFSETQ. The V end lost 0 bases, the J end lost 6 bases, and 12 bases lay between the germline ends. The data were produced by immunoSEQ multiplex PCR, yet TCRdb's version contains in-frame clones alone and is incomplete. The table includes some 68,000 clones, roughly 93% detected once. The clonotype originates from a human patient with POMP-related autoinflammation and immune dysregulation (PRAID). Some T cells may be supplied by the graft donor. V gene TRBV5-1 combines with J gene TRBJ1-4; D is possibly TRBD1 (5 bases). The input for sequencing was CD4+ T cells from PBMCs, taken after stem cell transplantation. The CDR3 region is CASSLGSGGDEKLFF. The CDR3 nucleotides are TGCGCCAGCAGCTTGGGGTCGGGAGGGGATGAAAAACTGTTTTTT.